These T cell receptor beta chains were read from a single sample in a study of T cell responses to AZD1222 COVID-19 vaccine. The method was immunoSEQ multiplex PCR; TCRdb's version includes in-frame clones alone and lacks a portion of them. The sample shows about 130,000 clones, 70% to 90% of them seen only once. Sample: peripheral blood, taken 28 days after the second AZD1222 dose. These receptors all come from an adult who received the AZD1222 COVID-19 vaccine. CDR3s include the opening cysteine and the closing phenylalanine or tryptophan. The D gene is left open where the match is weak. Some rows have no size entry. The others give once, few or many, or a class for an expanded clone.

CDR3: CASSKSRDRAYGYTF
DNA: TGTGCCAGCAGCAAATCCCGGGACAGGGCCTATGGCTACACCTTC
D: TRBD1
length: 15
V: TRBV7-9
J: TRBJ1-2
size: once

CDR3: CASSRGTSGGAQETQYF
DNA: TGTGCCAGCAGCAGGGGTACTAGCGGGGGGGCCCAAGAGACCCAGTACTTC
D: TRBD2
length: 17
V: TRBV6-2/TRBV6-3
J: TRBJ2-5
size: NA

CDR3: CASSQNGGNTIYF
DNA: TGTGCCAGCAGTCAAAATGGGGGAAACACCATATATTTT
D: NA
length: 13
V: TRBV11-3
J: TRBJ1-3
size: NA

CDR3: CASSQVAVTTNTGELFF
DNA: TGTGCCAGCAGCCAAGTTGCGGTGACTACGAACACCGGGGAGCTGTTTTTT
D: NA
length: 17
V: TRBV4-2
J: TRBJ2-2
size: NA

CDR3: CASSSLGGSSPLHF
DNA: TGTGCCAGCAGCTCCCTAGGGGGGAGTTCACCCCTCCACTTT
D: NA
length: 14
V: TRBV7-2
J: TRBJ1-6
size: NA

CDR3: CASSRASVGAASSTDTQYF
DNA: TGTGCCAGCAGCCGAGCTTCCGTGGGAGCGGCCTCTAGCACAGATACGCAGTATTTT
D: NA
length: 19
V: TRBV3-1/TRBV3-2
J: TRBJ2-3
size: few

CDR3: CAWSPAGNQPQHF
DNA: TGTGCCTGGAGTCCGGCTGGCAATCAGCCCCAGCATTTT
D: NA
length: 13
V: TRBV30
J: TRBJ1-5
size: NA

CDR3: CASSVTGFSGNTIYF
DNA: TGTGCCAGCAGCGTTACAGGGTTCTCTGGAAACACCATATATTTT
D: NA
length: 15
V: TRBV9
J: TRBJ1-3
size: NA

CDR3: CTSSRKAFGNTIYF
DNA: TGCACCAGCAGCCGGAAGGCTTTTGGAAACACCATATATTTT
D: NA
length: 14
V: TRBV1
J: TRBJ1-3
size: NA

CDR3: CASSFDGGGYGYTF
DNA: TGTGCCAGCAGCTTCGACGGCGGGGGCTATGGCTACACCTTC
D: NA
length: 14
V: TRBV7-9
J: TRBJ1-2
size: NA